The 9 T cell receptor beta chains below were found in one sample sequenced in a study of vaccination and CD4 T cells after COVID-19. Their recognized antigens are unknown. Treatment noted: 10-day PBMC culture with coronavirus spike peptide pools or control peptides (ViraFEST assay). Cultured CD4+ T-cell DNA underwent Oncomine TCR Beta short-read sequencing. TCRdb re-called the PCR reads through MiXCR, storing one row per CDR3 protein. The sample lists about 5,200 distinct CDR3 sequences, around 30% seen once, with over 20% in the top ten. The specimen was CD4+ T cells from blood, cultured in vitro, collected after SARS-CoV-2 vaccination. The origin of the receptors is a human donor who had recovered from COVID-19.

The chain employs TRBV19 and TRBJ2-7; TRBD2 aligns across 9 bases. V gave up 5 bases and J gave up 0 bases; unmatched junction bases: 8. CDR3 length: 16 amino acids. CDR1 and CDR2 (germline): LNHDA, SQIVND (reference sequence). CDR3 residues: CASSAAPSGVSYEQYF. The CDR3 DNA reads as TGTGCCAGTAGTGCCGCCCCTAGCGGGGTCTCCTACGAGCAGTACTTC.

The genes are TRBV14 and TRBJ1-2; D is uncertain. CDR1 and CDR2 (germline): SGHDN, FVKESK. Trimming removed 2 bases at V and 3 bases at J, with 7 bases between. The CDR3 is 13 residues long. The CDR3 nucleotides read TGTGCCAGCAGCCAAATTATGGACTATGGCTACACCTTC. Translated: CASSQIMDYGYTF.

The rearrangement joins TRBV5-1 to TRBJ2-5; unclear D gene. The CDR3 is made up of 10 amino acids. Per germline, CDR1 SGHRS and CDR2 YFSETQ. The V gene lost 5 bases and the J gene lost 5 bases, with 4 bases spanning the gap. CDR3: CASRGETQYF. For the CDR3, the DNA is TGCGCCAGCAGGGGGGAGACCCAGTACTTC.

The chain employs TRBV19 and TRBJ1-6; TRBD1 matches at 10 bases. Germline-derived CDR1 and CDR2 are LNHDA and SQIVND (reference sequence). This CDR3 has 15 residues. The trim removed 9 bases at V and 8 bases at J, leaving 10 bases unmatched. CDR3 nucleotides: TGTGCCAGCAGGCCAGACAGGGGGCAATATTCACCCCTCCACTTT. This sequence encodes CASRPDRGQYSPLHF.

This clonotype was found a few times. The chain uses TRBV27 and TRBJ2-3, with 7 bases fitting TRBD2. This CDR3 has 17 amino acids. V was clipped by 5 bases and J by 0 bases; unmatched bases: 11. Per the germline V gene, CDR1 is MNHEY and CDR2 is SMNVEV (reference sequence). The CDR3: CASSQSWGAGSTDTQYF. CDR3 nucleotide sequence: TGTGCCAGCAGTCAATCCTGGGGAGCGGGAAGCACAGATACGCAGTATTTT.

This rearrangement joins TRBV5-1 to TRBJ1-1; D not certain. The germline V gene has CDR1 SGHRS and CDR2 YFSETQ. With 3 bases removed from V and 1 base from J, the gap between germline ends came to 7 bases. This CDR3 spans 13 amino acids. CDR3 sequence reads: CASSSDGNTEAFF. The CDR3, as DNA: TGCGCCAGCAGCTCGGACGGGAACACTGAAGCTTTCTTT.

The rearrangement joins TRBV6-1 to TRBJ1-1, with D uncertain. V was cut by 2 bases and J by 5 bases, with 9 bases left in between. Germline lookup yields CDR1 MNHNS and CDR2 SASEGT. The CDR3 is 13 amino acids. The CDR3 bases are TGTGCCAGCAGTGAATACAGAGAGACTGAAGCTTTCTTT. As protein: CASSEYRETEAFF.

There are a few counts of this clonotype. This sequence joins TRBV28 and TRBJ1-5, with 7 bases identical to TRBD1. This CDR3 has 14 residues. From germline, CDR1 is MDHEN and CDR2 SYDVKM. The J segment lost 5 bases and the V segment lost 5 bases, leaving 6 bases of the junction unmatched. CDR3 residues: CASSPARGDQPQHF. DNA of the CDR3: TGTGCCAGCAGTCCCGCCAGGGGGGATCAGCCCCAGCATTTT.

The sample holds a few counts of this clonotype. V usage is TRBV18 and J usage is TRBJ2-7; perhaps D is TRBD1 or TRBD2 (5 bases each). Germline CDR1 is KGHSH and CDR2 is LQKENI. Deletions cut 1 base from V and 3 bases from J, with 13 bases between. The CDR3 loop spans 15 amino acids. This chain's CDR3 is CASSPLNRGLYEQYF. The CDR3 nucleotides are TGTGCCAGCTCACCACTAAACCGGGGCCTCTACGAGCAGTACTTC.